These T cell receptor beta chains were read from a single sample in a study of T cells in Graves' hyperthyroidism and ophthalmopathy. TCRdb fed the multiplex PCR reads into MiXCR, producing one record per CDR3 protein. Here the sample spans approximately 590,000 distinct CDR3 sequences, about half being singletons. Sequencing input: peripheral blood or thyroid tissue (not recorded which). These receptors all come from a woman under 30 with Graves' hyperthyroidism. Both conserved end residues are part of each CDR3. D genes are given only for firm matches. Size is omitted from some rows. Given values are once, few, many or a class for expanded clones.

D gene: TRBD1
CDR3 length: 12
J gene: TRBJ1-2
clone size: many
V gene: TRBV29-1
CDR3 DNA: TGCAGCGTTGGACAGGGGAGAGAAGGCTACACCTTC
CDR3 protein: CSVGQGREGYTF

D gene: NA
CDR3 length: 15
J gene: TRBJ1-1
clone size: few
V gene: TRBV9
CDR3 DNA: TGTGCCAGCAGCGTAGGAGGAGGGCCGGGCACTGAAGCTTTCTTT
CDR3 protein: CASSVGGGPGTEAFF

D gene: NA
CDR3 length: 15
J gene: TRBJ2-7
clone size: few
V gene: TRBV7-2
CDR3 DNA: TGTGCCAGCAGCTTAGCCACGGGACCCCAGTACGAGCAGTACTTC
CDR3 protein: CASSLATGPQYEQYF

D gene: NA
CDR3 length: 14
J gene: TRBJ1-5
clone size: NA
V gene: TRBV20-1
CDR3 DNA: TGCAGTGCTAGCTTGGCATCGGGCAATCAGCCCCAGCATTTT
CDR3 protein: CSASLASGNQPQHF

D gene: NA
CDR3 length: 15
J gene: TRBJ1-3
clone size: NA
V gene: TRBV7-2
CDR3 DNA: TGTGCCAGCAGCCGAGGCGGGGACTCTGGAAACACCATATATTTT
CDR3 protein: CASSRGGDSGNTIYF

D gene: NA
CDR3 length: 12
J gene: TRBJ1-2
clone size: NA
V gene: TRBV12-3/TRBV12-4
CDR3 DNA: TGTGCCAGCACGCAGGGGTTGCCTGGCTACACCTTC
CDR3 protein: CASTQGLPGYTF

D gene: NA
CDR3 length: 14
J gene: TRBJ1-1
clone size: NA
V gene: TRBV7-2
CDR3 DNA: TGCGCCAGCAGCCAAGACAATGAGAACACTGAAGCTTTCTTT
CDR3 protein: CASSQDNENTEAFF

D gene: TRBD1
CDR3 length: 12
J gene: TRBJ1-1
clone size: NA
V gene: TRBV10-3
CDR3 DNA: TGTGCCATCAGTGGAGGGACAGATATAACTTTCTTT
CDR3 protein: CAISGGTDITFF

D gene: NA
CDR3 length: 16
J gene: TRBJ2-2
clone size: NA
V gene: TRBV10-3
CDR3 DNA: TGTGCCAGCAGTTACTCTGACTACAAAGGCACCGGGGAGCTGTTTTTT
CDR3 protein: CASSYSDYKGTGELFF

D gene: TRBD1
CDR3 length: 13
J gene: TRBJ2-5
clone size: NA
V gene: TRBV24-1
CDR3 DNA: TGTGCCACGGCGACAGGGCGAGGGGAGACCCAGTACTTC
CDR3 protein: CATATGRGETQYF

D gene: TRBD2
CDR3 length: 15
J gene: TRBJ2-7
clone size: few
V gene: TRBV4-1
CDR3 DNA: TGCGCCAGCAGCTTCCCGGGAGGAGGTTTGGGCGAGCAGTACTTC
CDR3 protein: CASSFPGGGLGEQYF

D gene: TRBD1
CDR3 length: 12
J gene: TRBJ1-2
clone size: NA
V gene: TRBV29-1
CDR3 DNA: TGCAGCCCCGGGACAGGGAACTATGGCTACACCTTC
CDR3 protein: CSPGTGNYGYTF

D gene: TRBD1
CDR3 length: 16
J gene: TRBJ1-5
clone size: NA
V gene: TRBV24-1
CDR3 DNA: TGTGCCACCAGTGAGAGGGACAGGCATAGCAATCAGCCCCAGCATTTT
CDR3 protein: CATSERDRHSNQPQHF

D gene: NA
CDR3 length: 12
J gene: TRBJ2-5
clone size: NA
V gene: TRBV4-2
CDR3 DNA: TGTGCCAGCAGCCAGGCCGCCGAGACCCAGTACTTC
CDR3 protein: CASSQAAETQYF

D gene: TRBD1
CDR3 length: 13
J gene: TRBJ1-2
clone size: NA
V gene: TRBV10-3
CDR3 DNA: TGTGCCATCAGTAAGGGACAGGGGGATGGCTACACCTTC
CDR3 protein: CAISKGQGDGYTF

D gene: NA
CDR3 length: 15
J gene: TRBJ1-2
clone size: NA
V gene: TRBV12-1
CDR3 DNA: TGTGCCAGCAGCTTTGCCGGGACAGGGGGGTCCGGCTACACCTTC
CDR3 protein: CASSFAGTGGSGYTF

D gene: TRBD1
CDR3 length: 14
J gene: TRBJ1-6
clone size: NA
V gene: TRBV2
CDR3 DNA: TGTGCCAGCAGCTTGGACAGGGTTCTTTCACCCCTCCACTTT
CDR3 protein: CASSLDRVLSPLHF

D gene: NA
CDR3 length: 15
J gene: TRBJ1-2
clone size: NA
V gene: TRBV7-2
CDR3 DNA: TGTGCCAGCAGAACTCCGGGGCCATCTAACTATGGCTACACCTTC
CDR3 protein: CASRTPGPSNYGYTF

D gene: NA
CDR3 length: 12
J gene: TRBJ2-7
clone size: NA
V gene: TRBV12-3/TRBV12-4
CDR3 DNA: TGTGCCAGCGGAACTAACGCCTACGAGCAGTACTTC
CDR3 protein: CASGTNAYEQYF

D gene: NA
CDR3 length: 14
J gene: TRBJ2-5
clone size: many
V gene: TRBV24-1
CDR3 DNA: TGTGCCACCAGGGCCGTAGCGGAACAGGGGACCCAGTACTTC
CDR3 protein: CATRAVAEQGTQYF

D gene: TRBD1
CDR3 length: 16
J gene: TRBJ1-4
clone size: many
V gene: TRBV7-8
CDR3 DNA: TGTGCCAGCAGCACGGGACAGGGGACGGGTAGTGAAAAACTGTTTTTT
CDR3 protein: CASSTGQGTGSEKLFF

D gene: NA
CDR3 length: 14
J gene: TRBJ2-5
clone size: many
V gene: TRBV29-1
CDR3 DNA: TGCAGCGTTGAAGATCATAAGGAGGGAGGAACCCAGTACTTC
CDR3 protein: CSVEDHKEGGTQYF

D gene: NA
CDR3 length: 16
J gene: TRBJ2-7
clone size: NA
V gene: TRBV7-3
CDR3 DNA: TGTGCCAGCAGCTCCCAGGGGACTAACCCCTCCTACGAGCAGTACTTC
CDR3 protein: CASSSQGTNPSYEQYF

D gene: NA
CDR3 length: 15
J gene: TRBJ1-2
clone size: NA
V gene: TRBV7-8
CDR3 DNA: TGTGCCAGCAGCCAAGTGGGAGGGCTCGGCTATGGCTACACCTTC
CDR3 protein: CASSQVGGLGYGYTF

D gene: NA
CDR3 length: 14
J gene: TRBJ1-3
clone size: NA
V gene: TRBV7-6
CDR3 DNA: TGTGCCAGCAGCGACCGCGACAGTGTGGACACCATATATTTT
CDR3 protein: CASSDRDSVDTIYF

D gene: NA
CDR3 length: 17
J gene: TRBJ2-2
clone size: NA
V gene: TRBV7-8
CDR3 DNA: TGTGCCAGCAGCTTACGGGCAGGGAAGGTGAACACCGGGGAGCTGTTTTTT
CDR3 protein: CASSLRAGKVNTGELFF

D gene: NA
CDR3 length: 12
J gene: TRBJ1-1
clone size: NA
V gene: TRBV18
CDR3 DNA: TGTGCCAGCTCACCACGGACACAGGAAGCTTTCTTT
CDR3 protein: CASSPRTQEAFF

D gene: TRBD1
CDR3 length: 16
J gene: TRBJ1-3
clone size: many
V gene: TRBV10-3
CDR3 DNA: TGTGCCATCAGCGGGACAGGGGATGCCTCTGGAAACACCATATATTTT
CDR3 protein: CAISGTGDASGNTIYF

D gene: TRBD2
CDR3 length: 14
J gene: TRBJ2-5
clone size: NA
V gene: TRBV29-1
CDR3 DNA: TGCAGCGTTGATGTAGCGGGACGTCAAGAGACCCAGTACTTC
CDR3 protein: CSVDVAGRQETQYF

D gene: NA
CDR3 length: 12
J gene: TRBJ1-2
clone size: NA
V gene: TRBV20-1
CDR3 DNA: TGCAGTGCTACCCGGGACGTTCATGGCTACACCTTC
CDR3 protein: CSATRDVHGYTF

D gene: NA
CDR3 length: 14
J gene: TRBJ1-2
clone size: NA
V gene: TRBV20-1
CDR3 DNA: TGCAGTGCTAGATCAATTGCAGTCGGGTATGGCTACACCTTC
CDR3 protein: CSARSIAVGYGYTF

D gene: NA
CDR3 length: 13
J gene: TRBJ2-3
clone size: NA
V gene: TRBV7-2
CDR3 DNA: TGTGCCAGCAGAACTAGTGGGACAGATACGCAGTATTTT
CDR3 protein: CASRTSGTDTQYF

D gene: NA
CDR3 length: 14
J gene: TRBJ1-1
clone size: NA
V gene: TRBV20-1
CDR3 DNA: TGCAGTGCTGTAGGCGGGGCAGGGGACACTGAAGCTTTCTTT
CDR3 protein: CSAVGGAGDTEAFF

D gene: NA
CDR3 length: 12
J gene: TRBJ2-2
clone size: few
V gene: TRBV9
CDR3 DNA: TGTGCCAGCAGCGCGAGCCCCGGGGAGCTGTTTTTT
CDR3 protein: CASSASPGELFF

D gene: NA
CDR3 length: 13
J gene: TRBJ1-1
clone size: few
V gene: TRBV9
CDR3 DNA: TGTGCCAGCAGCGCTGCAGCCGGTGGTGAAGCTTTCTTT
CDR3 protein: CASSAAAGGEAFF

D gene: NA
CDR3 length: 12
J gene: TRBJ2-7
clone size: NA
V gene: TRBV6-5
CDR3 DNA: TGTGCCAGCAGTTCAGGGGCGACCGAGCAGTACTTC
CDR3 protein: CASSSGATEQYF

D gene: NA
CDR3 length: 14
J gene: TRBJ2-7
clone size: few
V gene: TRBV19
CDR3 DNA: TGTGCCAGTAAGTCCCACCCCCTATCCTACGAGCAGTACTTC
CDR3 protein: CASKSHPLSYEQYF

D gene: TRBD1
CDR3 length: 15
J gene: TRBJ1-1
clone size: few
V gene: TRBV19
CDR3 DNA: TGTGCCAGTAGTAGGAACGGACAGGGCAACACTGAAGCTTTCTTT
CDR3 protein: CASSRNGQGNTEAFF

D gene: NA
CDR3 length: 15
J gene: TRBJ2-7
clone size: NA
V gene: TRBV20-1
CDR3 DNA: TGCAGTGCTAGAGACTCAGGACGAGTAACCTACGAGCAGTACTTC
CDR3 protein: CSARDSGRVTYEQYF

D gene: TRBD1
CDR3 length: 16
J gene: TRBJ2-5
clone size: NA
V gene: TRBV6-5
CDR3 DNA: TGTGCCAGCAGTTACTCTTTAGTAGCACAGGGGAATACCCAGTACTTC
CDR3 protein: CASSYSLVAQGNTQYF

D gene: NA
CDR3 length: 12
J gene: TRBJ1-1
clone size: NA
V gene: TRBV20-1
CDR3 DNA: TGCAGTGCTAGAGCGGGTAAAGGGGAAGCTTTCTTT
CDR3 protein: CSARAGKGEAFF

D gene: TRBD1
CDR3 length: 14
J gene: TRBJ1-5
clone size: few
V gene: TRBV12-3/TRBV12-4
CDR3 DNA: TGTGCCAGCAGTTTCCACAGGGGAGGGCAGCCCCAGCATTTT
CDR3 protein: CASSFHRGGQPQHF

D gene: NA
CDR3 length: 13
J gene: TRBJ1-5
clone size: NA
V gene: TRBV19
CDR3 DNA: TGTGCCAGTAGTATAGATCGACCGGCTCCCCAGCATTTT
CDR3 protein: CASSIDRPAPQHF

D gene: NA
CDR3 length: 15
J gene: TRBJ2-7
clone size: NA
V gene: TRBV7-9
CDR3 DNA: TGTGCCAGCAGCCAAGAGGGGCAGGGGATCTACGAGCAGTACTTC
CDR3 protein: CASSQEGQGIYEQYF

D gene: NA
CDR3 length: 18
J gene: TRBJ1-5
clone size: NA
V gene: TRBV7-4
CDR3 DNA: TGTGCCAGCAGCCCCAAGTATGTGGATACCTATAGCAATCAGCCCCAGCATTTT
CDR3 protein: CASSPKYVDTYSNQPQHF